The 20 T cell receptor beta chains in this list originate from one sample, sequenced in a study of T cells after yellow fever vaccination. From the 5' RACE reads, TCRdb called clonotypes with MiXCR, one entry per CDR3 protein. The sample shows tens of thousands of distinct CDR3 sequences, around 7% of them seen only once. The sample consisted of CD8+ T cells sorted from PBMCs, taken approximately 11 days after the first yellow fever vaccination. The receptors shown here come from a man aged 18 to 30 who received the YFV17D yellow fever vaccine.

This clonotype was detected many times. V and J are TRBV7-2 and TRBJ2-5; the D is unclear. This CDR3 is built from 13 residues. With 5 bases removed from V and 3 bases from J, the gap between germline ends came to 10 bases. Germline CDR1 SGHTA, CDR2 FQGNSA. The CDR3 sequence: CASSPENEETQYF. The DNA of the CDR3 is TGTGCCAGCAGCCCGGAGAATGAAGAGACCCAGTACTTC.

The V and J genes are TRBV5-1 and TRBJ2-2, with unresolved D. Between the trimmed V and J ends, which lost 4 bases and 0 bases, there was a span of 10 bases. The CDR3 runs 15 residues. The germline V gene encodes CDR1 SGHRS and CDR2 YFSETQ. CDR3 nucleotide sequence: TGCGCCAGCAGCCTTCAAGAATCGAACACCGGGGAGCTGTTTTTT. Protein sequence: CASSLQESNTGELFF.

By share, this clonotype counts as medium-sized. The chain is built from TRBV7-2 and TRBJ1-1; D remains unclear. The CDR3 has 12 residues. Trimming pared 5 bases from V and 4 bases from J, leaving 8 bases between. CDR1 SGHTA and CDR2 FQGNSA come from the germline V gene. CDR3 loop: CASSISSTEAFF. In nucleotides, the CDR3 is TGTGCCAGCAGCATAAGTTCCACTGAAGCTTTCTTT. Full variable domain (outside the CDR3, taken from reference TRBV7-2 and TRBJ1-1): GAGVSQSPSNKVTEKGKDVELRCDPISGHTALYWYRQSLGQGLEFLIYFQGNSAPDKSGLPSDRFSAERTGGSVSTLTIQRTQQEDSAVYLCASSISSTEAFFGQGTRLTVV.

Worth noting for this clonotype: This may be a read error, as it is one base from a much larger clone. The DNA of the CDR3 is TGTGCCAGCAGCGTGGGACAGGGGGACTACGAGCAGTACTTC. Amino acids: CASSVGQGDYEQYF. V and J are TRBV9 and TRBJ2-7, with TRBD1 matching 11 bases. V was pared by 2 bases and J by 3 bases, with 1 base of the junction left unmatched. The CDR3 is 14 amino acids. CDR1 and CDR2 from the germline V gene are SGDLS and YYNGEE.

The sample holds many counts of this clonotype. The J gene is TRBJ2-7, the V gene TRBV4-3, with D uncertain. V was pared by 3 bases and J by 0 bases, with 21 bases between. The CDR3 runs 18 residues. Germline V gives CDR1 LGHNA, CDR2 YSLEER. The CDR3 region has the DNA TGCGCCAGCAGCCAGGAGATGACCCGGCAGCGAAGCTCCTACGAGCAGTACTTC. This encodes CASSQEMTRQRSSYEQYF.

Many counts were recorded for this clonotype. CDR3 nucleotide sequence: TGTGCCAGCACCCCTGGCGGTCTCGACGAGCAGTACTTC. Translation gives CASTPGGLDEQYF. This chain uses TRBV7-2 with TRBJ2-7, with unresolved D. Trimming took off 7 bases at V and 5 bases at J, with 15 bases between the two ends. There are 13 residues in the CDR3. Looked up from germline, CDR1 is SGHTA and CDR2 is FQGNSA.

In its sample, this clonotype was seen a few times. The chain recombines TRBV5-1 with TRBJ2-7, with TRBD1 matching over 9 bases. The trim removed 4 bases at V and 4 bases at J, leaving 9 bases unmatched. CDR1 is SGHRS and CDR2 is YFSETQ in the germline V gene. The CDR3 has 15 residues. For the CDR3, the DNA is TGCGCCAGCAGCCCGGATACAGGGGGCTTTTACGAGCAGTACGTC. This codes for CASSPDTGGFYEQYV.

Many counts were recorded for this clonotype. The genes are TRBV7-3 and TRBJ2-3; 11 bases are a match to TRBD2. The ends lost 4 bases at V and 4 bases at J; junction bases unmatched: 4. The CDR3 extends over 15 amino acids. Germline assignment: CDR1 SGHTA and CDR2 FQGTGA. CDR3 in amino acids: CASSYSGGAADTQYF. CDR3 nucleotide sequence: TGTGCCAGCAGCTATAGCGGGGGGGCGGCAGATACGCAGTATTTT.

This clonotype showed up just a few times. J is TRBJ1-2 and V is TRBV6-5; possibly TRBD1 for D (5 bases). CDR3 length: 14 residues. V lost 3 bases and J lost 6, with 14 bases in between. Germline assignment: CDR1 MNHEY and CDR2 SVGAGI. CDR3 amino acids: CASSYVIGGDGYTF. The CDR3 coding sequence is TGTGCCAGCAGTTATGTCATCGGAGGGGATGGCTACACCTTC.

This clonotype was counted at least ten times. The genes are TRBV5-5 and TRBJ2-1; D remains ambiguous. Trimming took off 0 bases at V and 3 bases at J, with 10 bases between the two ends. This CDR3 comprises 15 residues. Germline V CDR1 and CDR2: SGHKS, YYEKEE (reference sequence). The chain's CDR3 is CASSLAIESYNEQFF. CDR3 in DNA: TGTGCCAGCAGCTTGGCCATCGAAAGCTACAATGAGCAGTTCTTC. Full variable domain (missing parts from reference TRBV5-5 and TRBJ2-1): DAGVTQSPTHLIKTRGQQVTLRCSPISGHKSVSWYQQVLGQGPQFIFQYYEKEERGRGNFPDRFSARQFPNYSSELNVNALLLGDSALYLCASSLAIESYNEQFFGPGTRLTVL.

The chain has TRBV2 and TRBJ2-1, with TRBD2 matching 10 bases. There are 16 residues in the CDR3. V was pared by 1 base and J by 3 bases, with 3 bases of the junction left unmatched. Germline V CDR1 and CDR2: SNHLY, FYNNEI. The CDR3 reads CASSEERGGLYNEQFF. DNA for the CDR3: TGTGCCAGCAGTGAAGAGCGGGGGGGCCTCTACAATGAGCAGTTCTTC.

This clonotype was recorded many times. The chain combines TRBV4-3 with TRBJ2-5; TRBD2 might be the D (6 bases). The germline V gene has CDR1 LGHNA and CDR2 YSLEER. This CDR3 contains 16 residues. V was shortened by 0 bases and J by 5 bases, with 16 bases between the two germline ends. The CDR3 DNA is TGCGCCAGCAGCCAAGAGGAAGGAGGAGGGAGGGAGACCCAGTACTTC. It codes for CASSQEEGGGRETQYF.

The chain combines TRBV7-9 with TRBJ2-3, with 9 bases identical to TRBD1. With 5 bases clipped from V and 5 bases from J, the junction kept 8 bases outside the gene matches. The CDR3 extends over 15 amino acids. The germline gives CDR1 SEHNR, CDR2 FQNEAQ (reference sequence). DNA for the CDR3: TGTGCCAGCAGCGTGGGACAGGGCCCGGGAGATACGCAGTATTTT. Protein sequence: CASSVGQGPGDTQYF.

This clonotype was counted many times. The J gene is TRBJ1-5, the V gene TRBV29-1, with D possibly being TRBD1 (6 bases). The length of the CDR3 is 13 residues. Germline V CDR1 and CDR2: SQVTM, ANQGSEA. The germline V and J ends were trimmed by 3 bases and 1 base, with 7 bases remaining between them. The CDR3: CSVDTGSNQPQHF. CDR3 nucleotide sequence: TGCAGCGTTGATACAGGGAGCAATCAGCCCCAGCATTTT.

There are many counts of this clonotype. V and J are TRBV4-2 and TRBJ1-2; D is unresolved. The CDR3 sequence is 12 residues long. Looked up from germline, CDR1 is LGHNA and CDR2 is YNFKEQ. Trimming took off 5 bases at V and 6 bases at J, with 10 bases between the two ends. CDR3 DNA: TGTGCCAGCAGCTCTGACACCCATGGCTACACCTTC. As protein: CASSSDTHGYTF.

This clonotype occurred many times. This sequence joins TRBV10-2 and TRBJ1-1, with D perhaps matching TRBD1 (6 bases). CDR3 size: 12 residues. Germline V gene sequence: CDR1 WSHSY, CDR2 SAAADI. CDR3 sequence (DNA): TGCGCTACGAGTGGGGGCTCCACTGAAGCTTTCTTT. It encodes CATSGGSTEAFF.

This clonotype was found a few times. This chain connects TRBV15 to TRBJ2-2; a possible D gene is TRBD2 (5 bases). V was trimmed by 1 base and J by 7 bases, leaving 7 bases between them. Germline assignment: CDR1 LNHNV and CDR2 YYDKDF (reference sequence). CDR3 size: 13 residues. The CDR3 sequence is CATSRGGIGELFF. The CDR3 DNA follows: TGTGCCACCAGCAGAGGAGGGATCGGGGAGCTGTTTTTT.

J is TRBJ2-3 and V is TRBV3-1, with unresolved D. V shed 1 base and J shed 5 bases, with 13 bases lying between them. The CDR3 consists of 15 residues. Germline V CDR1 and CDR2: LGHDT, YNNKEL (reference sequence). The CDR3 coding sequence is TGTGCCAGCAGCCAAGCAGGAGATTTGAAAGATACGCAGTATTTT. This sequence encodes CASSQAGDLKDTQYF.

The gene calls are TRBV14 and TRBJ1-2; D is possibly TRBD1 (5 bases). The germline V and J ends were trimmed by 5 bases and 0 bases, with 7 bases remaining between them. There are 13 residues in the CDR3. Germline V CDR1 and CDR2: SGHDN, FVKESK. In nucleotides, the CDR3 is TGTGCCAGCAGCGAGACAGCTAACTATGGCTACACCTTC. Its translation: CASSETANYGYTF.

The V and J genes are TRBV5-1 and TRBJ1-1; a possible D gene is TRBD1 (6 bases). This CDR3 has 14 residues. Germline assignment: CDR1 SGHRS and CDR2 YFSETQ. Trimming cost V 3 bases and J 7 bases, with 16 bases left between them. The CDR3 sequence: CASSSPSSRGEAFF. The DNA for the CDR3 is TGCGCCAGCAGCTCGCCCTCGTCCAGGGGTGAAGCTTTCTTT.